Listed below are T cell receptor beta chains from one sample, sequenced in a study of CD8+ T cells in alopecia areata. Using immunoSEQ multiplex PCR, the repertoire was profiled, and TCRdb retains in-frame clones only, with some absent. The table records around 150,000 clones, 75% to 85% of them present only once. Sequences were derived from CD8+ T cells sorted from blood, sampled at week 4, from a patient treated with tofacitinib. Receptors were obtained from a human donor with alopecia areata. CDR3s include the opening cysteine and the closing phenylalanine or tryptophan. The D gene is left open where the match is weak. Only some rows state a clone size, as once, few, many or a class for expanded clones.

clone_size	v_call	j_call	d_call	cdr3_nt	cdr3_aa
.	TRBV27	TRBJ2-1	.	TGTGCCAGTAGTCTCGGGCCGCGCCATGAGCAGTTCTTC	CASSLGPRHEQFF
.	TRBV9	TRBJ2-5	.	TGTGCCAGCAGCGTAGACGTCTTGGAGACCCAGTACTTC	CASSVDVLETQYF
.	TRBV5-1	TRBJ2-7	.	TGCGCCAGCAGCTATTACCACGAGCAGTACTTC	CASSYYHEQYF
.	TRBV4-3	TRBJ2-1	.	TGCGCCAGCAGCCAAGATTCCGGGTCTCTCAATGAGCAGTTCTTC	CASSQDSGSLNEQFF
once	TRBV7-9	TRBJ2-7	.	TGTGCCAGCAGCTTAGACGGAGGCGAGCAGTACTTC	CASSLDGGEQYF
.	TRBV4-3	TRBJ2-7	TRBD1	TGCGCCAGCAGCCAAGAATCGGGGCGACAGGGCTTCTACGAGCAGTACTTC	CASSQESGRQGFYEQYF
few	TRBV27	TRBJ2-1	.	TGTGCCAGCAGTCTCTGGGGTACCAATGAGCAGTTCTTC	CASSLWGTNEQFF
.	TRBV5-4	TRBJ2-5	.	TGTGCCAGCAGCTACCCCCCAGGGGAGACCCAGTACTTC	CASSYPPGETQYF
few	TRBV23-1	TRBJ1-4	.	TGCGCCAGCAGTCACCTTGGGGGCTATGAAGCTACTAATGAAAAACTGTTTTTT	CASSHLGGYEATNEKLFF
.	TRBV7-9	TRBJ2-3	.	TGTGCCAGCAGCGGACCCGCGGGGATCACAGATACGCAGTATTTT	CASSGPAGITDTQYF
.	TRBV5-6	TRBJ1-2	.	TGTGCCAGCAGCTTGGCCGACTCTTCCTATGGCTACACCTTC	CASSLADSSYGYTF
.	TRBV7-9	TRBJ1-1	.	TGTGCCAGCAGCTTAGCTGTCCCGAACACTGAAGCTTTCTTT	CASSLAVPNTEAFF
.	TRBV9	TRBJ2-7	.	TGTGCCAGCAGCGTAGGTGTCGCGGGGAGCGAGCAGTACTTC	CASSVGVAGSEQYF
.	TRBV7-3	TRBJ2-3	TRBD2	TGTGCCAGCAGCTTGGTTAGCGGGGGGGCGCCGGATACGCAGTATTTT	CASSLVSGGAPDTQYF
.	TRBV2	TRBJ2-2	.	TGTGCCAGCAGTGAATACACCGGGGAGCTGTTTTTT	CASSEYTGELFF
.	TRBV4-2	TRBJ2-5	.	TGTGCCAGCAGCCAAGATCTTGGACCGGTCCAGACCCAGTACTTC	CASSQDLGPVQTQYF
.	TRBV27	TRBJ2-7	.	TGTGCCAGCAGTCCGAACTTCGGAGAGCAGTACTTC	CASSPNFGEQYF
.	TRBV19	TRBJ1-5	TRBD1	TGTGCCAGTAGAGCCATTAAATCAGGGGGAGACAATCAGCCCCAGCATTTT	CASRAIKSGGDNQPQHF
.	TRBV27	TRBJ2-1	.	TGTGCCAGCGGGGGACCCCGGGGCAATGAGCAGTTCTTC	CASGGPRGNEQFF
.	TRBV5-1	TRBJ1-1	TRBD1	TGCGCCAGCACCCATGGTGGACAGGGCTATGAAGCTTTCTTT	CASTHGGQGYEAFF
.	TRBV27	TRBJ2-7	.	TGTGCCAGCAGTTTCGGGCAGCTCAACTACGAGCAGTACTTC	CASSFGQLNYEQYF